This record covers a single TCR beta chain. This clonotype showed up many times. Its antigen has not been determined. No base-level quality is on record; no much larger clone is a single base apart. From a lookup of the germline V gene, CDR1 and CDR2 are SGHTA and FQGNSA. The CDR3 covers 15 residues, taking in both the cysteine and the phenylalanine. Only the CDR3 region is kept as DNA, spanning 45 bases read in frame from base 1. V is clipped by 7 bases and J by 0 bases, and the sequence between their germline boundaries is 12 bases long. The sample comes from a study of breast tumors, draining lymph nodes, adjacent tissues (dated by TCRdb to between 2015 and 2016). Looking at the study overall: The study compared TCR beta repertoires across tumor, adjacent nontumor tissue and axillary lymph nodes from breast cancer patients. The study aimed to assess the relationships and possible T-cell exchange between tumor, surrounding tissue and draining lymph node repertoires in human breast cancer. Overall study results and their limits: In luminal-like breast cancer, tumor and nontumor tissue repertoires resembled each other significantly more than in basal-like breast cancer. Tumor T-cell repertoires showed less diversity than lymph node repertoires and more diversity than nontumor tissue repertoires, and tumor T-cell repertoires showed preferential V and J gene usage. A scenario in which most tumor T cells derive from the lymph node and then expand within tumor tissue was judged to be consistent with the data. Rather than being directly demonstrated, the conclusion that tumor T cells originate in lymph nodes was presented as consistent with a hypothesis.

Instrument used: Illumina HiSeq 2000. TCR beta chain libraries were generated through multiplex PCR amplification. The amplified TCR beta chain products were analyzed by high-throughput sequencing. TCRdb itself trimmed the public reads at Q25 with fastp, ran MiXCR and retained productive beta chains. Rows with a matching CDR3 protein are joined into one entry that keeps the most common DNA and genes. Here the sample has about 110,000 distinct CDR3 sequences; roughly 29% occur a single time. Around 5.9% of the sample rests with the top ten. The axillary draining lymph nodes of breast cancer patients were the source of the lymph node samples.

The sequencing sample was made of axillary lymph node tissue. Recombination linked TRBV7-2 to TRBJ2-2; the D gene cannot be named for sure. The sequence was obtained from a female donor with breast cancer. Some clones in this sample may be carry-over from other donors' samples. The sequenced DNA: TGTGCCAGCACCTTGGCCTCAGCGAACACCGGGGAGCTGTTTTTT. The translation is CASTLASANTGELFF.